The entry below gives a single TCR beta chain sequence along with its context. What it binds is not known. This sample is part of a study of shared clonotypes between healthy human individuals. From germline, CDR1 is MDHEN and CDR2 SYDVKM. V gave up 1 base and J gave up 6 bases, with 1 base separating them. This CDR3 is built from 11 residues. Each PCR replicate from the sorted subsets contained about 200 ng DNA, which is around 30,000 T cell genomes. Per the original methods: Filtering differed because ImmunoSEQ produced junction-only sequences that carried no quality scores. Profiling relied on immunoSEQ multiplex PCR, and the TCRdb table lists in-frame clones only, not all of them. The DNA was the basis for D and trimming; V, J and clone size are from that table. The sample holds about 1.1 million clones, 70% to 80% seen once. Study findings and constraints: Clonotypes which were not shared had lower generation probabilities than clonotypes that all four donors shared. For naive CD4 cells, roughly 4.6% of clonotypes were shared across a few donors.

Sequenced: memory CD4+ T cells from PBMCs. Subset given: CD45RA-negative fraction. The clonotype originates from a man in his late teens or twenties in good health. Some clones in this sample may be carry-over from other donors' samples. The chain carries TRBV28 and TRBJ2-1, with D unclear. CDR3 DNA sequence: TGTGCCAGCAGTTTATTCAATGAGCAGTTCTTC. Translating it yields CASSLFNEQFF.